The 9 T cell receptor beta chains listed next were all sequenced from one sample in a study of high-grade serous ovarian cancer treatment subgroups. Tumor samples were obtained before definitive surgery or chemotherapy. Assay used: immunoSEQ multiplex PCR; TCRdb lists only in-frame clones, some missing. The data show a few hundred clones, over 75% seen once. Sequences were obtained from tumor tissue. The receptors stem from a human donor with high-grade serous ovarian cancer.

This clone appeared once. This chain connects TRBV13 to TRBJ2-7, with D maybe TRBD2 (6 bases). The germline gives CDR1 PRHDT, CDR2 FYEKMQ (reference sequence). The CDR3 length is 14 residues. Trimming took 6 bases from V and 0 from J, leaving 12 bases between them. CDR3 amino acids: CASSSERASYEQYF. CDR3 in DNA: TGTGCCAGCAGTTCGGAGCGGGCCTCCTACGAGCAGTACTTC.

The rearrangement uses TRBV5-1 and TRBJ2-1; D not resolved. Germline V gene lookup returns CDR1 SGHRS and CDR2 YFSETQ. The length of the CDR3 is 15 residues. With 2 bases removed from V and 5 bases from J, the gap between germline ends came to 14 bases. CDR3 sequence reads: CASSLPIGPHNEQFF. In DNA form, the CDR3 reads TGCGCCAGCAGCTTACCTATCGGACCGCACAATGAGCAGTTCTTC.

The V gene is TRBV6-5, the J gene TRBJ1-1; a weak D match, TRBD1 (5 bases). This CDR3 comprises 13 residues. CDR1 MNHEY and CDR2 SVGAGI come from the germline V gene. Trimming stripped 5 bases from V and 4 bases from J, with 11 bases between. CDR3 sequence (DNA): TGTGCCAGCAGTCCCGGGGGGGGCACTGAAGCTTTCTTT. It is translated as CASSPGGGTEAFF.

Written as DNA, the CDR3 is TGTGCCAGCAGCCATAGGGGAGCCGGGGCCAACGTCCTGACTTTC. Protein: CASSHRGAGANVLTF. The V and J genes are TRBV21-1 and TRBJ2-6. TRBV21-1 corresponds to a pseudogene. The CDR3 totals 15 residues.

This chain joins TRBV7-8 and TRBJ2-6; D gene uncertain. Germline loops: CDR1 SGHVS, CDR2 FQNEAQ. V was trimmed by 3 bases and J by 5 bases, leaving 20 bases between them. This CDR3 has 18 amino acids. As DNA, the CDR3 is TGTGCCAGCAGCTTGCTGAGTTACCCACAAAGTCGGGCCAACGTCCTGACTTTC. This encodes CASSLLSYPQSRANVLTF. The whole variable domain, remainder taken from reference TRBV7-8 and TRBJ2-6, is GAGVSQSPRYKVAKRGQDVALRCDPISGHVSLFWYQQALGQGPEFLTYFQNEAQLDKSGLPSDRFFAERPEGSVSTLKIQRTQQEDSAVYLCASSLLSYPQSRANVLTFGAGSRLTVL.

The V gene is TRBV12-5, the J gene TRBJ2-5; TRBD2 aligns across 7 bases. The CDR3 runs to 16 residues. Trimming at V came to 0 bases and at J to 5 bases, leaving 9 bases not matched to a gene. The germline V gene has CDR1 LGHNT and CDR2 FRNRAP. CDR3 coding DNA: TGTGCTAGTGGTTTGGTATGGGGGGGTATTGCCGAGACCCAGTACTTC. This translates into CASGLVWGGIAETQYF.

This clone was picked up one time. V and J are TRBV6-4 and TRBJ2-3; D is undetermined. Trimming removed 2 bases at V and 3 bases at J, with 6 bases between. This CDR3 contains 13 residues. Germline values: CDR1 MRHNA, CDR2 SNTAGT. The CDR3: CASSDPETDTQYF. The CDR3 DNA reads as TGTGCCAGCAGTGACCCTGAGACAGATACGCAGTATTTT.

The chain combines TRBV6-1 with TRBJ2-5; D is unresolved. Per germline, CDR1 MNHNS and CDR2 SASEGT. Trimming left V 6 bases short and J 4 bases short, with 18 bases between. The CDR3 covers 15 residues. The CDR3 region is CASSAGYLGGETQYF. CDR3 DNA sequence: TGTGCCAGCAGCGCAGGATATTTAGGCGGAGAGACCCAGTACTTC.

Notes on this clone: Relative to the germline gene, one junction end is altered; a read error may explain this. For the CDR3, the DNA is TGTGCTAGCAGCTTAGCCCCAGGGAGGGGACAAGAGACCCAGTACTTC. As protein: CASSLAPGRGQETQYF. The J gene is TRBJ2-5, the V gene TRBV7-7; 7 bases line up with TRBD2. Germline V gene sequence: CDR1 SSHAT, CDR2 FNYEAQ (reference sequence). The CDR3 consists of 16 residues. The whole variable domain, remainder taken from reference TRBV7-7 and TRBJ2-5, is GAGVSQSPRYKVTKRGQDVTLRCDPISSHATLYWYQQALGQGPEFLTYFNYEAQPDKSGLPSDRFSAERPEGSISTLTIQRTEQRDSAMYRCASSLAPGRGQETQYFGPGTRLLVL.